These T cell receptor beta chains were read from a single sample in a study of CXCR3-negative and CXCR3-positive naive CD8 T cells. No DNA is given; TCRdb re-called the 5' RACE reads and lists each CDR3 protein once. This sample's table reports around 96,000 distinct CDR3 sequences. Sequencing was performed on naive CXCR3- CD8+ T cells from blood. These receptors were collected from a human donor in good health. Some clones in this sample may be carry-over from other donors' samples. CDR3s include the opening cysteine and the closing phenylalanine or tryptophan.

TRBV12-3/TRBV12-4,TRBJ2-2,CASSFWGGDTGELFF
TRBV2,TRBJ2-5,CASRSWGEWGETQYF
TRBV28,TRBJ2-5,CASSQPAQGDFNQETQYF
TRBV20-1,TRBJ2-3,CSAPGQGATDTQYF
TRBV27,TRBJ2-1,CASRSVYNEQFF
TRBV4-3,TRBJ1-1,CASSQDLVNTEAFF
TRBV20-1,TRBJ2-7,CSASSGRVGEQYF
TRBV27,TRBJ2-1,CASKNGVGEVGNEQFF
TRBV19,TRBJ2-7,CASSTPGTNYEQYF
TRBV7-9,TRBJ1-6,CASSLVGGKNSPLHF
TRBV29-1,TRBJ2-2,CSVAGGITGELFF
TRBV9,TRBJ2-3,CASSVATGQGTDTQYF
TRBV9,TRBJ2-7,CASSVGDWGEQYF
TRBV2,TRBJ2-7,CASSETPYEQYF
TRBV7-3,TRBJ2-3,CASSPTKGQGTDTQYF
TRBV7-9,TRBJ2-7,CASSLAAGFVYEQYF
TRBV15,TRBJ2-5,CATSRDRGAEQYF
TRBV28,TRBJ2-2,CASGTEGARTGELFF
TRBV3-1,TRBJ2-1,CASSQDGGEDNEQFF
TRBV29-1,TRBJ2-2,CSVGGRGSTGELFF
TRBV10-3,TRBJ2-2,CAISDRDDTGELFF
TRBV29-1,TRBJ1-1,CSAEGGGGAEAFF
TRBV5-1,TRBJ2-1,CASSLRQGTYNEQFF
TRBV13,TRBJ2-2,CASSALADLTGELFF
TRBV14,TRBJ1-4,CASSQVTNEKLFF